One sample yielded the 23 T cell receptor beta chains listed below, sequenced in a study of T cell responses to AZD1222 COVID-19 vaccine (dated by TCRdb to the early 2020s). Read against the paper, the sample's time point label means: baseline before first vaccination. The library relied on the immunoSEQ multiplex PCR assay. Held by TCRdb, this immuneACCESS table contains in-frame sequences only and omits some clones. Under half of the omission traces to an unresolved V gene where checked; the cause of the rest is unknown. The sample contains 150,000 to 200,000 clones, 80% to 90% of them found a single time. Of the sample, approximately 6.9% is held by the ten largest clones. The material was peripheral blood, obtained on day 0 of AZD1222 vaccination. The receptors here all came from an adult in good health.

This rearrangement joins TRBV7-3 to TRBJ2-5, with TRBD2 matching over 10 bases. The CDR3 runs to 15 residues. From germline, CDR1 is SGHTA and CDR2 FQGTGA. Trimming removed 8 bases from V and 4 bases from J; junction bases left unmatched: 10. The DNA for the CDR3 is TGTGCCAGCGGAAAAGCGGGGGGGCCGCCAGAGACCCAGTACTTC. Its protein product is CASGKAGGPPETQYF.

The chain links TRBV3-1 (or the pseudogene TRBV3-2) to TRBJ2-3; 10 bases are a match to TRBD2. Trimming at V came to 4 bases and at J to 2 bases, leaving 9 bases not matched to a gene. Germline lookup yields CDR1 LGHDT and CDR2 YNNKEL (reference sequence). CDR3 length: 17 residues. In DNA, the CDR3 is TGTGCCAGCAGCCCAAGACGAGGACTAGCGGACACAGATACGCAGTATTTT. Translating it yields CASSPRRGLADTDTQYF.

The CDR3 loop reads CASKRTSGGTGSNQPQHF. In DNA form, the CDR3 reads TGTGCCAGTAAGAGAACTAGTGGGGGTACAGGGAGCAATCAGCCCCAGCATTTT. This chain connects TRBV19 to TRBJ1-5; TRBD1 might be the D (6 bases). Germline lookup yields CDR1 LNHDA and CDR2 SQIVND (reference sequence). Trimming left V 7 bases short and J 1 base short, with 23 bases between. The length of the CDR3 is 18 residues.

This CDR3 reads CASSSGLPLGEKLFF. The CDR3 nucleotides read TGCGCCAGCAGCTCGGGACTTCCACTCGGTGAAAAACTGTTTTTT. The chain is built from TRBV5-1 and TRBJ1-4; TRBD1 is a possible D gene (5 bases). CDR3 length: 15 residues. V was shortened by 3 bases and J by 7 bases, with 16 bases between the two germline ends. The germline gives CDR1 SGHRS, CDR2 YFSETQ. Looking up the rest from reference TRBV5-1 and TRBJ1-4 gives the full variable domain: KAGVTQTPRYLIKTRGQQVTLSCSPISGHRSVSWYQQTPGQGLQFLFEYFSETQRNKGNFPGRFSGRQFSNSRSEMNVSTLELGDSALYLCASSSGLPLGEKLFFGSGTQLSVL.

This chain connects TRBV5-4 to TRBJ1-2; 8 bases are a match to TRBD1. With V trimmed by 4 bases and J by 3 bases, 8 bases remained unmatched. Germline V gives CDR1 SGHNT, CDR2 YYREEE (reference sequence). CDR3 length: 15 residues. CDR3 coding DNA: TGTGCCAGCAGCGGTGCAGGGGGCGCTGACTATGGCTACACCTTC. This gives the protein CASSGAGGADYGYTF.

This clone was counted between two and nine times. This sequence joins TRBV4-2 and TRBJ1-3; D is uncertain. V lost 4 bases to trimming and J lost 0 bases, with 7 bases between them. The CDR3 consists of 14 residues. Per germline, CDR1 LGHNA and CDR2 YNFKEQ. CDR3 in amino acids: CASSPGNSGNTIYF. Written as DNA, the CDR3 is TGTGCCAGCAGCCCCGGGAACTCTGGAAACACCATATATTTT.

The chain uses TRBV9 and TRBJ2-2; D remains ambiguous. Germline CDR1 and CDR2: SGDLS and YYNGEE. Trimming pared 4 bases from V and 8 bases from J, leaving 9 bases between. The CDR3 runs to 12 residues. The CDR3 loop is CASSSDSGELFF. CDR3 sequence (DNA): TGTGCCAGCAGCTCAGACTCTGGGGAGCTGTTTTTT.

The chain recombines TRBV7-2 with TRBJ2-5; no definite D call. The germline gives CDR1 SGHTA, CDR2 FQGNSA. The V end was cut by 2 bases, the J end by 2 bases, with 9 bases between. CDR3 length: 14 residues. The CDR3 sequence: CASSLFELQETQYF. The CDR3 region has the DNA TGTGCCAGCAGCTTATTCGAATTACAAGAGACCCAGTACTTC. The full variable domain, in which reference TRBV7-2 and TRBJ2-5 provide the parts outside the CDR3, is GAGVSQSPSNKVTEKGKDVELRCDPISGHTALYWYRQSLGQGLEFLIYFQGNSAPDKSGLPSDRFSAERTGGSVSTLTIQRTQQEDSAVYLCASSLFELQETQYFGPGTRLLVL.

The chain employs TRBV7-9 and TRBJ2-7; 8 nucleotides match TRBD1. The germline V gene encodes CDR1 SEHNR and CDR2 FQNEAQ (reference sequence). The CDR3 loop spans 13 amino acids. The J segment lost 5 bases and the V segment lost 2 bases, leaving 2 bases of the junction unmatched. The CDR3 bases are TGTGCCAGCAGCTTACCAGGGGGCGACGAGCAGTACTTC. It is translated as CASSLPGGDEQYF.

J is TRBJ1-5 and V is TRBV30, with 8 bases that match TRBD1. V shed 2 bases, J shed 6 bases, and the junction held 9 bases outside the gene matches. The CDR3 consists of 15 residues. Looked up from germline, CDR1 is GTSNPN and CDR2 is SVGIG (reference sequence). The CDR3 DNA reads TGTGCCTGGAGTTGGGCAGGGGGCGCGGGTCAGCCCCAGCATTTT. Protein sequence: CAWSWAGGAGQPQHF.

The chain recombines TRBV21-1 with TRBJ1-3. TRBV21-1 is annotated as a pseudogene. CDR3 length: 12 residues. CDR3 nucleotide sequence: TGTGCCAGCAGGGGGTCTGGAAACACCATATATTTT. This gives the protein CASRGSGNTIYF.

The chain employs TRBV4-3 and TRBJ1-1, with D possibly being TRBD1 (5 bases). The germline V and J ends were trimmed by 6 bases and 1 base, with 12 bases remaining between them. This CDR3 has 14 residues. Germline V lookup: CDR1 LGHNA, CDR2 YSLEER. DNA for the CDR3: TGCGCCAGCAGAGACGGGGGATCGAACACTGAAGCTTTCTTT. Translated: CASRDGGSNTEAFF.

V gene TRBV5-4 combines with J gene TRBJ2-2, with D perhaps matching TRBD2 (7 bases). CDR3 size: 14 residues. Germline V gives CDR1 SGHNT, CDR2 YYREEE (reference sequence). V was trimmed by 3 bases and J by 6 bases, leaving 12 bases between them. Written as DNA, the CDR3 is TGTGCCAGCAGCTGGGGCGGGGGCCCCGGGGAGCTGTTTTTT. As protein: CASSWGGGPGELFF.

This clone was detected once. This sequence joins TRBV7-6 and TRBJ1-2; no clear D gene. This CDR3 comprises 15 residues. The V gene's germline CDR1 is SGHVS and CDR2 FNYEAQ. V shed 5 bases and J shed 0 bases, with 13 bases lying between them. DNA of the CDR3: TGTGCCAGCAGCCCCTTTATGGACGCTAACTATGGCTACACCTTC. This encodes CASSPFMDANYGYTF.

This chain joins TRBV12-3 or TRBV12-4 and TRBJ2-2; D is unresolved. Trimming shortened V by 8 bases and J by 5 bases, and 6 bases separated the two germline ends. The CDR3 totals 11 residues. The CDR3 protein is CASGLTGELFF. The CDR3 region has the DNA TGTGCCAGCGGGTTGACCGGGGAGCTGTTTTTT.

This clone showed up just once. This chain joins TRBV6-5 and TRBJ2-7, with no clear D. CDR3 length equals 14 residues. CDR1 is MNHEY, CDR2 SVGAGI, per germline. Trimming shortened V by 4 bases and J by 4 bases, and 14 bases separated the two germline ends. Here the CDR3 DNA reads TGTGCCAGCAGTTCAGGTCGATTGCTGTACGAGCAGTACTTC. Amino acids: CASSSGRLLYEQYF.

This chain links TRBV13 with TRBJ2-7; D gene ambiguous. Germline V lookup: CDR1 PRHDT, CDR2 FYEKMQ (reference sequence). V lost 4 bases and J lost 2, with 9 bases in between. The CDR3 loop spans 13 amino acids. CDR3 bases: TGTGCCAGCAGCTGGGCTAGTGCCTACGAGCAGTACTTC. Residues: CASSWASAYEQYF.

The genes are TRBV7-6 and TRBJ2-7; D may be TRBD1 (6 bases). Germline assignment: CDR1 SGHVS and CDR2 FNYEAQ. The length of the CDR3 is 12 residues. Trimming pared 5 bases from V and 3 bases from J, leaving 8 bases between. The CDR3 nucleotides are TGTGCCAGCAGCCTACAGGGCTACGAGCAGTACTTC. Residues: CASSLQGYEQYF.

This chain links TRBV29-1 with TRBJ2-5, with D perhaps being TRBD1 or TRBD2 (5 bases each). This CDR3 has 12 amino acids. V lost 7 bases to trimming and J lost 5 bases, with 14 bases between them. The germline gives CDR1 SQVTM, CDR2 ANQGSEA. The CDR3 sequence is CSGGTPKETQYF. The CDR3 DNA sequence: TGCAGCGGGGGGACCCCAAAGGAGACCCAGTACTTC.

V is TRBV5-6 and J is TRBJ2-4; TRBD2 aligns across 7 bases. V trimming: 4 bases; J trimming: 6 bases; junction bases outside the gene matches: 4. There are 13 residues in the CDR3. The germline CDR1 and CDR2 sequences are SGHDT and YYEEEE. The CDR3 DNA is TGTGCCAGCAGCCCGGGAGGTGGAAACATTCAGTACTTC. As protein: CASSPGGGNIQYF.

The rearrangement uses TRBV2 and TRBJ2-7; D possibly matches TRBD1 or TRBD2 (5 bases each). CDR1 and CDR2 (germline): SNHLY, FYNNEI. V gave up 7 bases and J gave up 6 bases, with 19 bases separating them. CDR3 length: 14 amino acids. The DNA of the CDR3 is TGTGCCAGCACCCCAGGCTTGGGGGTCGGCGAGCAGTACGTC. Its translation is CASTPGLGVGEQYV.

The CDR3 spells CAWGDRGDEQYF. The CDR3, as DNA: TGTGCCTGGGGGGACAGGGGGGACGAGCAGTACTTC. The V gene is TRBV30, the J gene TRBJ2-7; 11 nucleotides align to TRBD1. The CDR3 length is 12 residues. With V trimmed by 5 bases and J by 5 bases, 2 bases remained unmatched. From germline, CDR1 is GTSNPN and CDR2 SVGIG (reference sequence). The full variable domain, in which reference TRBV30 and TRBJ2-7 provide the parts outside the CDR3, is SQTIHQWPATLVQPVGSPLSLECTVEGTSNPNLYWYRQAAGRGLQLLFYSVGIGQISSEVPQNLSASRPQDRQFILSSKKLLLSDSGFYLCAWGDRGDEQYFGPGTRLTVT.

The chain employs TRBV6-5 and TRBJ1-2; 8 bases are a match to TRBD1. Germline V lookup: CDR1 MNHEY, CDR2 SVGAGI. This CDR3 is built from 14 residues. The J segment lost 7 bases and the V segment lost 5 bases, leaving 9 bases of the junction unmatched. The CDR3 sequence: CASSQGAGFSGYTF. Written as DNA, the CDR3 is TGTGCCAGCAGTCAGGGGGCAGGGTTCTCTGGCTACACCTTC.